The present T cell receptor beta chain was sequenced within a study of beta chain features in type 1 diabetes. General study points: Reduced insertions and increased deletions marked VDJ junctions in type 1 diabetes patients. Type 1 diabetes patients had TCRB CDR3s that were shorter (moderately but significantly so) in all four CD4+ subsets.

This clone came up a few times. The antigen is unknown. In germline, CDR1 is SEHNR, CDR2 FQNEAQ (reference sequence). V shed 0 bases and J shed 9 bases, with 12 bases lying between them. CDR3 length: 15 amino acids. Of the isolated RNA, all was reverse transcribed, and so the sequenced material was expressed TCRB transcripts. Measured with immunoSEQ multiplex PCR; TCRdb has only the in-frame clones, and not every one. Of a few hundred thousand clones in the sample, about 12% are singletons; the top ten hold over 0.008%. This sequence originates from a woman aged 18-30 years with type 1 diabetes. Sequenced input: naive CD4+ T cells from blood. The chain links TRBV7-9 to TRBJ1-6; D not resolved. CDR3 in amino acids: CASSLALGSTSPLHF. CDR3 coding DNA: TGTGCCAGCAGCTTAGCTCTGGGCAGCACTTCACCCCTCCACTTT.